This T cell receptor (beta chain) was recovered during a study of CD8+ T cells in alopecia areata. Overall study: Treated patients received oral tofacitinib, 5 to 10 mg twice daily. Study observations and caveats: In blood and scalp, many expanded lesional clones persisted during tofacitinib. Patients showed less clear TCR sequence sharing than mice, possibly partly because of HLA diversity.

Germline-derived CDR1 and CDR2 are SGHNT and YYREEE (reference sequence). The CDR3 has 14 residues. V lost 2 bases and J lost 6, with 12 bases in between. As to this clone: Its antigen is as yet unknown.

Sequencing relied on a cDNA template that was reverse transcribed from extracted RNA. Repertoires were generated with immunoSEQ multiplex PCR, while TCRdb's copy carries only in-frame clones and drops some. The sample yields 270,000 or so clones, about three fifths seen once. Specified treatment: oral pan-JAK inhibitor, 5-10 mg twice daily. The chain employs TRBV5-4 and TRBJ2-1; D is perhaps TRBD1 (6 bases). The TCR was taken from a human donor with alopecia areata. The sequencing here drew on CD4+ T cells sorted from blood, taken at week 24, from a patient treated with tofacitinib. CDR3 DNA sequence: TGTGCCAGCAGCTTACAGGGTAGGGCCAATGAGCAGTTCTTC. This codes for CASSLQGRANEQFF.